This T cell receptor beta chain was sequenced in a study of OX40 agonist ivuxolimab in advanced cancers. Generated by immunoSEQ multiplex PCR, the TCRdb table keeps only in-frame clones and is missing some. The sample carries roughly 51,000 clones, roughly 90% recorded once. The length of the CDR3 is 14 residues. The germline V gene has CDR1 SGHRS and CDR2 YFSETQ. The V end was cut by 5 bases, the J end by 0 bases, with 9 bases between. V gene TRBV5-1 combines with J gene TRBJ1-3; D is uncertain. This TCR derives from an adult with an advanced solid tumor such as melanoma, head and neck, liver or kidney cancer. Sequencing was performed on CD4+ or CD8+ T cells sorted from blood, taken in a trial of the OX40 agonist ivuxolimab. The CDR3 DNA follows: TGCGCCAGCAGTGGCGGGCACTCTGGAAACACCATATATTTT. Residues: CASSGGHSGNTIYF.